Below, 25 T cell receptor beta chains from the same sample are listed, as sequenced in a study of blood T cell repertoires in COVID-19. Data came from immunoSEQ multiplex PCR; TCRdb stores just in-frame clones and leaves some out. The table lists roughly 200,000 clones, approximately 80% of them singletons, with less than 5.5% in the top ten. The sample taken for sequencing was PBMCs or T cells enriched from blood (not recorded which). These receptors originate from a woman aged 60-75 years with acute COVID-19.

The chain uses TRBV29-1 and TRBJ1-1; 7 bases agree with TRBD1. V lost 7 bases, J lost 0 bases, and 8 bases stayed unmatched. Germline values: CDR1 SQVTM, CDR2 ANQGSEA. This CDR3 spans 14 amino acids. The CDR3 is CSARTGLVNTEAFF. The CDR3 region has the DNA TGCAGCGCTAGGACAGGACTTGTGAACACTGAAGCTTTCTTT.

The rearrangement uses TRBV2 and TRBJ2-3; D remains unclear. There are 13 residues in the CDR3. The germline gives CDR1 SNHLY, CDR2 FYNNEI. Trimming removed 6 bases at V and 1 base at J, with 8 bases between. CDR3 protein: CASSAAGTDTQYF. Written as DNA, the CDR3 is TGTGCCAGCAGCGCCGCGGGCACAGATACGCAGTATTTT.

CDR3 region: CASSGGGLAGTWGTGELFF. CDR3 in DNA: TGTGCCAGCAGCGGTGGGGGACTAGCGGGAACATGGGGCACCGGGGAGCTGTTTTTT. The chain recombines TRBV9 with TRBJ2-2; 13 nucleotides line up with TRBD2. The germline gives CDR1 SGDLS, CDR2 YYNGEE. This CDR3 has 19 residues. The V segment lost 3 bases and the J segment 4 bases; nucleotides outside the gene matches: 12.

This rearrangement joins TRBV4-3 to TRBJ1-2; D gene ambiguous. The CDR3 loop spans 16 amino acids. Germline CDR1 and CDR2: LGHNA and YSLEER. Trimming pared 4 bases from V and 6 bases from J, leaving 21 bases between. The CDR3: CASSPSFGREQNGYTF. As DNA, the CDR3 is TGCGCCAGCAGCCCCTCGTTTGGAAGGGAGCAGAATGGCTACACCTTC.

The chain combines TRBV5-1 with TRBJ2-1, with TRBD1 identical over 7 bases. The germline V gene encodes CDR1 SGHRS and CDR2 YFSETQ. This CDR3 region has 15 residues. Trimming took 5 bases from V and 3 from J; bases not matched to a gene: 8. The CDR3 sequence is CASRTGTVYYNEQFF. The CDR3 nucleotides read TGCGCCAGCAGGACCGGGACAGTCTACTACAATGAGCAGTTCTTC.

This chain uses TRBV7-9 with TRBJ1-5; possibly TRBD1 for D (6 bases). With 5 bases removed from V and 7 bases from J, the gap between germline ends came to 18 bases. There are 15 residues in the CDR3. Per germline, CDR1 SEHNR and CDR2 FQNEAQ (reference sequence). The CDR3 protein is CASSLQGGGIQPQHF. DNA for the CDR3: TGTGCCAGCAGCCTCCAAGGGGGTGGAATACAGCCCCAGCATTTT.

This chain joins TRBV7-2 and TRBJ1-2, with D possibly being TRBD1 (6 bases). Germline V gives CDR1 SGHTA, CDR2 FQGNSA. This CDR3 comprises 14 residues. V was trimmed by 8 bases and J by 0 bases, leaving 13 bases between them. CDR3 sequence: CASAWTDTNYGYTF. CDR3 nucleotides: TGTGCCAGCGCCTGGACAGACACTAACTATGGCTACACCTTC.

The V and J genes are TRBV30 and TRBJ1-5; a weak D match, TRBD1 (6 bases). Trimming removed 3 bases at V and 4 bases at J, with 13 bases between. In germline, CDR1 is GTSNPN, CDR2 SVGIG (reference sequence). The CDR3 is made up of 14 amino acids. CDR3 sequence (DNA): TGTGCCTGGAGCGGGGTGAGGGGGAATCAGCCCCAGCATTTT. Translation: CAWSGVRGNQPQHF.

This chain connects TRBV3-1 (or the pseudogene TRBV3-2) to TRBJ1-1, with D maybe TRBD1 (5 bases). The germline CDR1 and CDR2 sequences are LGHDT and YNNKEL (reference sequence). Trimming took 3 bases from V and 6 from J, leaving 8 bases between them. This CDR3 contains 12 residues. The CDR3, as DNA: TGTGCCAGCAGCCACAGGGATCCTGAAGCTTTCTTT. Translated: CASSHRDPEAFF.

This clone was seen only a few times. The chain uses TRBV9 and TRBJ2-1; D possibly corresponds to TRBD1 (6 bases). Trimming cost V 0 bases and J 9 bases, with 13 bases left between them. CDR3 length equals 14 residues. Germline values: CDR1 SGDLS, CDR2 YYNGEE. The CDR3 is CASSVDTGQGEQFF. The CDR3 coding sequence is TGTGCCAGCAGCGTAGACACAGGGCAGGGTGAGCAGTTCTTC.

This clone was observed once. V usage is TRBV25-1 and J usage is TRBJ1-2; 7 nucleotides match TRBD1. V lost 6 bases, J lost 8 bases, and 9 bases stayed unmatched. The germline CDR1 and CDR2 sequences are MGHDK and SYGVNS. There are 13 residues in the CDR3. Here the CDR3 DNA reads TGTGCCAGCAGGCCCCGGGACAGCTCCGGCTACACCTTC. The encoded protein is CASRPRDSSGYTF.

In its sample, this clone was seen once. The chain recombines TRBV5-1 with TRBJ2-7; D gene unclear. The CDR3 spans 11 residues. CDR1 SGHRS and CDR2 YFSETQ come from the germline V gene. The V gene lost 3 bases and the J gene lost 2 bases, with 3 bases spanning the gap. The CDR3 region has the DNA TGCGCCAGCAGCTCTGCCTACGAGCAGTACTTC. Translated: CASSSAYEQYF. Looking up the rest from reference TRBV5-1 and TRBJ2-7 gives the full variable domain: KAGVTQTPRYLIKTRGQQVTLSCSPISGHRSVSWYQQTPGQGLQFLFEYFSETQRNKGNFPGRFSGRQFSNSRSEMNVSTLELGDSALYLCASSSAYEQYFGPGTRLTVT.

This rearrangement joins TRBV7-9 to TRBJ1-4; 8 bases match TRBD1. The V segment lost 5 bases and the J segment 1 base; nucleotides outside the gene matches: 3. CDR1 and CDR2 from the germline V gene are SEHNR and FQNEAQ (reference sequence). This CDR3 has 15 amino acids. The CDR3 loop reads CASSPGTGTNEKLFF. CDR3 DNA sequence: TGTGCCAGCAGCCCGGGGACAGGAACTAATGAAAAACTGTTTTTT.

The chain recombines TRBV13 with TRBJ2-3; the D gene is possibly TRBD2 (6 bases). The V end was cut by 6 bases, the J end by 3 bases, with 16 bases between. CDR1 PRHDT and CDR2 FYEKMQ come from the germline V gene (reference sequence). CDR3 length: 15 residues. The CDR3 loop reads CASSLRDLPTDTQYF. The CDR3 nucleotides read TGTGCCAGCAGTTTGCGGGACCTACCAACAGATACGCAGTATTTT.

The rearrangement links TRBV2 to TRBJ1-2; TRBD1 aligns across 7 bases. The CDR3 sequence is 15 residues long. Germline V CDR1 and CDR2: SNHLY, FYNNEI. V dropped 5 bases and J dropped 4; count of bases not matched to a gene: 10. In DNA form, the CDR3 reads TGTGCCAGCAGTTTTCGACAGGGATTGTCCTATGGCTACACCTTC. Translating gives CASSFRQGLSYGYTF. Full variable domain (outside the CDR3, taken from reference TRBV2 and TRBJ1-2): EPEVTQTPSHQVTQMGQEVILRCVPISNHLYFYWYRQILGQKVEFLVSFYNNEISEKSEIFDDQFSVERPDGSNFTLKIRSTKLEDSAMYFCASSFRQGLSYGYTFGSGTRLTVV.

V usage is TRBV19 and J usage is TRBJ1-2, with 7 nucleotides matching TRBD1. V was pared by 4 bases and J by 7 bases, with 3 bases of the junction left unmatched. CDR1 LNHDA and CDR2 SQIVND come from the germline V gene (reference sequence). There are 12 residues in the CDR3. CDR3 DNA sequence: TGTGCCAGTAGTACGGGACAGCTTGGCTACACCTTC. It codes for CASSTGQLGYTF.

The V and J genes are TRBV6-2 or TRBV6-3 and TRBJ2-7, with 10 bases lining up with TRBD1. The V and J ends lost 6 bases and 4 bases, in that order; junction bases with no gene match: 9. CDR1 MNHEY and CDR2 SVGEGT come from the germline V gene. CDR3 length: 15 amino acids. The CDR3 nucleotides read TGTGCCAGCAGCTCCACCGGGACAGGGGAATACGAGCAGTACGTC. Translating it yields CASSSTGTGEYEQYV.

This clone was seen a single time. This chain connects TRBV18 to TRBJ1-1; D call uncertain. V was shortened by 6 bases and J by 1 base, with 9 bases between the two germline ends. Germline lookup yields CDR1 KGHSH and CDR2 LQKENI. The CDR3 is made up of 13 amino acids. The CDR3 DNA reads as TGTGCCAGCTCGGCACAGACGAACACTGAAGCTTTCTTT. It encodes CASSAQTNTEAFF.

The chain is built from TRBV5-4 and TRBJ2-7, with D possibly being TRBD2 (5 bases). The germline V and J ends were trimmed by 4 bases and 5 bases, with 13 bases remaining between them. The germline V gene encodes CDR1 SGHNT and CDR2 YYREEE (reference sequence). This CDR3 has 13 residues. For the CDR3, the DNA is TGTGCCAGCAGCAATACCGGGGTCAACGAGCAGTACTTC. Protein sequence: CASSNTGVNEQYF.

The chain has TRBV4-3 and TRBJ2-7; perhaps TRBD2 as D (5 bases). Germline V gene data show CDR1 as LGHNA and CDR2 as YSLEER. V was shortened by 0 bases and J by 6 bases, with 15 bases between the two germline ends. This CDR3 has 15 residues. The CDR3 nucleotides read TGCGCCAGCAGCCAAGATTACGCGGGTTCGAGCGAGCAGTACTTC. Protein sequence: CASSQDYAGSSEQYF.

This clone is a singleton in its sample. DNA of the CDR3: TGTGCCAGTATTGGGGCCGGCGGGGAAGAGACCCAGTACTTC. Its translation is CASIGAGGEETQYF. The J gene is TRBJ2-5, the V gene TRBV19; possible D gene TRBD2, 6 bases. V was clipped by 7 bases and J by 3 bases, with 15 bases between them. Germline V gene data show CDR1 as LNHDA and CDR2 as SQIVND (reference sequence). CDR3 length: 14 amino acids. The variable domain in full, with the rest retrieved from reference TRBV19 and TRBJ2-5, is DGGITQSPKYLFRKEGQNVTLSCEQNLNHDAMYWYRQDPGQGLRLIYYSQIVNDFQKGDIAEGYSVSREKKESFPLTVTSAQKNPTAFYLCASIGAGGEETQYFGPGTRLLVL.

This clone was seen just once. The chain links TRBV11-3 to TRBJ2-7; 9 bases map to TRBD1. Germline CDR1 reads SGHNT; CDR2 reads YENEEA. There are 15 residues in the CDR3. With V trimmed by 8 bases and J by 0 bases, 8 bases remained unmatched. CDR3 in DNA: TGTGCCAGCCTCCCAGGGGGACAGGGCTCCTACGAGCAGTACTTC. It translates to CASLPGGQGSYEQYF.

V gene TRBV29-1 combines with J gene TRBJ1-1; the D gene is possibly TRBD1 (6 bases). Germline loops: CDR1 SQVTM, CDR2 ANQGSEA. V gave up 6 bases and J gave up 10 bases, with 18 bases separating them. CDR3 length equals 12 residues. DNA for the CDR3: TGCAGCGTAGCGTCACAGGGATTGTCAGCTTTCTTT. Its translation: CSVASQGLSAFF. Complete variable domain (other parts from reference TRBV29-1 and TRBJ1-1): SAVISQKPSRDICQRGTSLTIQCQVDSQVTMMFWYRQQPGQSLTLIATANQGSEATYESGFVIDKFPISRPNLTFSTLTVSNMSPEDSSIYLCSVASQGLSAFFGQGTRLTVV.

Of note for this clone: Since a much larger clone is just one base distant, this may be a read error. The chain joins TRBV7-9 to TRBJ1-1, with D possibly matching TRBD1 (5 bases). CDR1 is SEHNR and CDR2 is FQNEAQ in the germline V gene (reference sequence). CDR3 length: 12 amino acids. The V gene lost 5 bases and the J gene lost 3 bases, with 7 bases spanning the gap. The CDR3: CASSEGDTEAFF. In DNA form, the CDR3 reads TGTGCCAGCAGCGAAGGGGACACTGAAGCTTTCTTT. Drawing the rest from reference TRBV7-9 and TRBJ1-1, the complete variable domain is DTGVSQNPRHKITKRGQNVTFRCDPISEHNRLYWYRQTLGQGPEFLTYFQNEAQLEKSRLLSDRFSAERPKGSFSTLEIQRTEQGDSAMYLCASSEGDTEAFFGQGTRLTVV.

The rearrangement links TRBV7-5 to TRBJ2-7; whether TRBD1, the table's D call, matches the DNA was not checked. TRBV7-5 is a known pseudogene. There are 14 residues in the CDR3. As DNA, the CDR3 is TGTGCCAGAAGCATCGACAGGGTGTGGTATGAGCAGTACGTC. Amino acids: CARSIDRVWYEQYV.